This TCR beta chain was recovered during a study of blood T cell repertoires in COVID-19. Per germline, CDR1 MNHNY and CDR2 SVGAGI (reference sequence). CDR3 length equals 12 residues. Trimming shortened V by 7 bases and J by 9 bases, and 10 bases separated the two germline ends. Assay used: immunoSEQ multiplex PCR; TCRdb lists only in-frame clones, some missing. The sample consists of around 220,000 clones, 70% to 85% of them appearing once. The sequencing input was peripheral blood. The clonotype originates from a woman of 80 years or more with active or convalescent COVID-19. The V and J genes are TRBV6-6 and TRBJ1-6; the D is unclear. The CDR3 protein is CASTVMFSPLHF. The DNA for the CDR3 is TGTGCCAGCACCGTTATGTTTTCACCCCTCCACTTT.